The 22 T cell receptor beta chains below all came from one sample that was sequenced in a study of blood T cell repertoires in COVID-19 (dated by TCRdb to the early 2020s). Library generation was performed with the immunoSEQ multiplex PCR assay. The source is immuneACCESS, and TCRdb retained only in-frame sequences with V and J called. Part of the clones is not carried over; for the studies checked, unresolved V genes explain less than half of this, and the remainder is unexplained. This sample comprises 200,000 to 250,000 clones, less than 90% of them detected only once. Of the sample, 2.5% to 3% falls within the top ten clones. The specimen sequenced was PBMCs or T cells enriched from blood (not recorded which). These receptors were collected from a woman in her twenties or thirties who had recovered from COVID-19.

The chain has TRBV29-1 and TRBJ1-5, with D tentatively TRBD1 (5 bases). Germline-derived CDR1 and CDR2 are SQVTM and ANQGSEA. There are 13 residues in the CDR3. Trimming took off 2 bases at V and 6 bases at J, with 11 bases between the two ends. CDR3 residues: CSVEWGVGQPQHF. CDR3 bases: TGCAGCGTTGAATGGGGGGTTGGTCAGCCCCAGCATTTT.

The V and J genes are TRBV5-1 and TRBJ1-4, with 8 nucleotides matching TRBD1. Unmatched junction bases numbered 11, after V lost 0 bases and J lost 7 bases. The V gene's germline CDR1 is SGHRS and CDR2 YFSETQ. The CDR3 consists of 17 residues. In DNA form, the CDR3 reads TGCGCCAGCAGCTTGGAGGGACAGACAGGGGTGGGTGAAAAACTGTTTTTT. Amino acid sequence: CASSLEGQTGVGEKLFF.

CDR3 nucleotides: TGTGCCAGCAGTCCGATACAGGTCAATGAGCAGTTCTTC. Its protein product is CASSPIQVNEQFF. The V gene is TRBV27, the J gene TRBJ2-1; weak D call: TRBD1 (5 bases). V was cut by 5 bases and J by 6 bases, with 11 bases left in between. The germline V gene encodes CDR1 MNHEY and CDR2 SMNVEV (reference sequence). The CDR3 is 13 residues long.

The rearrangement links TRBV15 to TRBJ1-1; tentative D call: TRBD1 (5 bases). The V end was cut by 1 base, the J end by 2 bases, with 8 bases between. Germline V CDR1 and CDR2: LNHNV, YYDKDF (reference sequence). The CDR3 is made up of 14 amino acids. The CDR3 DNA sequence: TGTGCCACCAGCAGAGTTAGGGGAAACACTGAAGCTTTCTTT. This sequence encodes CATSRVRGNTEAFF. The variable domain in full, with the rest retrieved from reference TRBV15 and TRBJ1-1, is DAMVIQNPRYQVTQFGKPVTLSCSQTLNHNVMYWYQQKSSQAPKLLFHYYDKDFNNEADTPDNFQSRRPNTSFCFLDIRSPGLGDTAMYLCATSRVRGNTEAFFGQGTRLTVV.

The chain uses TRBV5-1 and TRBJ2-6; D is possibly TRBD1 (6 bases). CDR3 length equals 18 residues. CDR1 is SGHRS, CDR2 YFSETQ, per germline. V was trimmed by 4 bases and J by 0 bases, leaving 17 bases between them. This CDR3 reads CASSMLGTSNSGANVLTF. For the CDR3, the DNA is TGCGCCAGCAGCATGCTAGGGACATCTAACTCTGGGGCCAACGTCCTGACTTTC. Based on the CDR3 plus reference TRBV5-1 and TRBJ2-6, the full variable domain is KAGVTQTPRYLIKTRGQQVTLSCSPISGHRSVSWYQQTPGQGLQFLFEYFSETQRNKGNFPGRFSGRQFSNSRSEMNVSTLELGDSALYLCASSMLGTSNSGANVLTFGAGSRLTVL.

The genes are TRBV7-8 and TRBJ2-7; TRBD2 aligns across 9 bases. The V gene's germline CDR1 is SGHVS and CDR2 FQNEAQ. Germline trimming cut 5 bases from V and 2 bases from J; bases unmatched to any gene: 7. The CDR3 consists of 15 residues. CDR3 nucleotide sequence: TGTGCCAGCAGCCCGCGGGGGGGCGGAACCTACGAGCAGTACTTC. Its translation: CASSPRGGGTYEQYF.

There are a few counts of this clone. V usage is TRBV7-2 and J usage is TRBJ1-5, with 12 bases that match TRBD1. CDR1 and CDR2 (germline): SGHTA, FQGNSA. The trim removed 4 bases at V and 4 bases at J, leaving 2 bases unmatched. This CDR3 region has 15 residues. As DNA, the CDR3 is TGTGCCAGCAGCTCGGGACAGGGGGCTAATCAGCCCCAGCATTTT. As protein: CASSSGQGANQPQHF.

The chain recombines TRBV9 with TRBJ2-2; D may be TRBD1 (5 bases). The CDR3 covers 15 residues. With 1 base removed from V and 4 bases from J, the gap between germline ends came to 11 bases. From germline, CDR1 is SGDLS and CDR2 YYNGEE. The CDR3 region has the DNA TGTGCCAGCAGCGTACTGACAGATCCCACCGGGGAGCTGTTTTTT. It translates to CASSVLTDPTGELFF.

This clone was recorded once. The chain is built from TRBV11-2 and TRBJ1-1; D is uncertain. Trimming took off 1 base at V and 4 bases at J, with 13 bases between the two ends. The germline gives CDR1 SGHAT, CDR2 FQNNGV. The CDR3 is 15 residues long. DNA for the CDR3: TGTGCCAGCAGCTTAGCGGGTATTAGAGGCACTGAAGCTTTCTTT. Its protein product is CASSLAGIRGTEAFF. The full variable domain, rest sourced from reference TRBV11-2 and TRBJ1-1, is EAGVAQSPRYKIIEKRQSVAFWCNPISGHATLYWYQQILGQGPKLLIQFQNNGVVDDSQLPKDRFSAERLKGVDSTLKIQPAKLEDSAVYLCASSLAGIRGTEAFFGQGTRLTVV.

The V gene is TRBV2, the J gene TRBJ2-7, with D maybe TRBD1 (6 bases). Germline V gene data show CDR1 as SNHLY and CDR2 as FYNNEI. The CDR3 is made up of 11 amino acids. Trimming pared 4 bases from V and 5 bases from J, leaving 6 bases between. The CDR3 protein is CASSGGHEQYF. The CDR3 DNA reads as TGTGCCAGCAGTGGGGGGCACGAGCAGTACTTC. Full variable domain (remainder filled in from reference TRBV2 and TRBJ2-7): EPEVTQTPSHQVTQMGQEVILRCVPISNHLYFYWYRQILGQKVEFLVSFYNNEISEKSEIFDDQFSVERPDGSNFTLKIRSTKLEDSAMYFCASSGGHEQYFGPGTRLTVT.

CDR3 in amino acids: CASSQRTGGDTGELFF. The DNA of the CDR3 is TGTGCCAGCTCACAAAGGACAGGGGGCGACACCGGGGAGCTGTTTTTT. The chain has TRBV18 and TRBJ2-2; TRBD1 aligns across 11 bases. The CDR3 contains 16 residues. CDR1 is KGHSH, CDR2 LQKENI, per germline. V dropped 4 bases and J dropped 3; count of bases not matched to a gene: 4.

V and J are TRBV5-1 and TRBJ1-3; D uncertain. The CDR3 runs to 13 residues. CDR1 is SGHRS and CDR2 is YFSETQ in the germline V gene. V lost 0 bases and J 4 bases, leaving 5 bases between the germline ends. For the CDR3, the DNA is TGCGCCAGCAGCTTGGCCGTGGGAAACACCATATATTTT. It encodes CASSLAVGNTIYF.

The chain uses TRBV5-8 and TRBJ1-1, with TRBD1 as a possible D gene (6 bases). This CDR3 is built from 15 residues. CDR1 is SGHTS and CDR2 is YDEGEE in the germline V gene. With 3 bases removed from V and 3 bases from J, the gap between germline ends came to 15 bases. CDR3 sequence: CASSYEFGTYTEAFF. CDR3 in DNA: TGTGCCAGCAGCTATGAGTTCGGGACATACACTGAAGCTTTCTTT.

V is TRBV12-3 or TRBV12-4 and J is TRBJ2-1; D is possibly TRBD1 (5 bases). This CDR3 is built from 13 residues. V lost 6 bases, J lost 5 bases, and 11 bases lay in between. CDR3 bases: TGTGCCAGCAGAAGAGACAGTGACAATGAGCAGTTCTTC. Translating gives CASRRDSDNEQFF.

J is TRBJ1-6 and V is TRBV6-5; TRBD1 aligns across 8 bases. With 5 bases clipped from V and 7 bases from J, the junction kept 4 bases outside the gene matches. Germline CDR1 MNHEY, CDR2 SVGAGI. The CDR3 has 14 residues. The CDR3 nucleotides are TGTGCCAGCAGTAGGGACAGGAGGAATTCACCCCTCCACTTT. Residues: CASSRDRRNSPLHF.

DNA for the CDR3: TGTGCCAGCAGTGAACCGAATTCACCCCTCCACTTT. Its protein product is CASSEPNSPLHF. This chain joins TRBV25-1 and TRBJ1-6; D remains unclear. Per the germline V gene, CDR1 is MGHDK and CDR2 is SYGVNS. There are 12 residues in the CDR3. V lost 2 bases and J lost 7, with 3 bases in between.

The chain carries TRBV6-5 and TRBJ1-5; D gene ambiguous. Germline V CDR1 and CDR2: MNHEY, SVGAGI. This CDR3 has 15 residues. The V end was cut by 6 bases, the J end by 0 bases, with 12 bases between. The chain's CDR3 is CASSTRGDSNQPQHF. In DNA, the CDR3 is TGTGCCAGCAGCACCCGGGGAGATAGCAATCAGCCCCAGCATTTT.

This rearrangement joins TRBV4-3 to TRBJ1-6; D ambiguous. From germline, CDR1 is LGHNA and CDR2 YSLEER. CDR3 length equals 15 residues. Trimming took off 1 base at V and 8 bases at J, with 12 bases between the two ends. In nucleotides, the CDR3 is TGCGCCAGCAGCCAAGGACGGACGGAGGATTCACCCCTCCACTTT. It yields the protein CASSQGRTEDSPLHF.

The chain has TRBV19 and TRBJ1-5; a possible D gene is TRBD1 (6 bases). Germline CDR1 reads LNHDA; CDR2 reads SQIVND (reference sequence). The CDR3 has 13 amino acids. Trimming took off 5 bases at V and 6 bases at J, with 11 bases between the two ends. The chain's CDR3 is CASSQQGFQPQHF. CDR3 in DNA: TGTGCCAGTAGTCAACAGGGATTTCAGCCCCAGCATTTT.

The J gene is TRBJ2-1, the V gene TRBV2; 7 nucleotides agree with TRBD2. Germline CDR1 and CDR2: SNHLY and FYNNEI. The CDR3 is made up of 13 amino acids. The ends lost 7 bases at V and 3 bases at J; junction bases unmatched: 3. CDR3 DNA: TGTGCCAGCACGGCTAGCGGCTACAATGAGCAGTTCTTC. It yields the protein CASTASGYNEQFF.

The chain recombines TRBV6-5 with TRBJ1-2; 8 bases fit TRBD1. Trimming at V came to 7 bases and at J to 4 bases, leaving 11 bases not matched to a gene. This CDR3 has 15 residues. Germline-derived CDR1 and CDR2 are MNHEY and SVGAGI. In nucleotides, the CDR3 is TGTGCCAGCAAACTGGACAGGGTCGGGAGCTATGGCTACACCTTC. It specifies CASKLDRVGSYGYTF.

V and J are TRBV11-3 and TRBJ2-2, with TRBD1 matching over 9 bases. The CDR3 consists of 16 residues. Looked up from germline, CDR1 is SGHNT and CDR2 is YENEEA. Germline trimming cut 5 bases from V and 5 bases from J; bases unmatched to any gene: 9. The CDR3 loop is CASSLRDRDVTGELFF. The CDR3 DNA is TGTGCCAGCAGCCTCCGGGACAGGGATGTAACCGGGGAGCTGTTTTTT.